This TCR beta chain appears in the sequencing data of a study of blood T cell repertoires in COVID-19. Whole-study context: Acute and convalescent COVID-19 specimens originated in the United States, Italy and Spain.

Participants had their cohort set by participant-reported clinical history. The table came from immunoSEQ multiplex PCR; TCRdb's copy has only in-frame clones and leaves some out. The sample records about 270,000 clones, 75% to 90% being singletons. The receptor's source is a woman between 18 and 29 years old who had recovered from COVID-19. The sequenced material came from PBMCs or T cells enriched from blood (not recorded which).

The CDR3 nucleotides are TGTGCCAGCAGTTTGGCCCCGGGGGTGAGCAATCAGCCCCAGCATTTT. Protein sequence: CASSLAPGVSNQPQHF. The gene calls are TRBV28 and TRBJ1-5, with D possibly being TRBD1 (5 bases). This CDR3 contains 16 residues. Germline assignment: CDR1 MDHEN and CDR2 SYDVKM. Trimming left V 3 bases short and J 1 base short, with 13 bases between.